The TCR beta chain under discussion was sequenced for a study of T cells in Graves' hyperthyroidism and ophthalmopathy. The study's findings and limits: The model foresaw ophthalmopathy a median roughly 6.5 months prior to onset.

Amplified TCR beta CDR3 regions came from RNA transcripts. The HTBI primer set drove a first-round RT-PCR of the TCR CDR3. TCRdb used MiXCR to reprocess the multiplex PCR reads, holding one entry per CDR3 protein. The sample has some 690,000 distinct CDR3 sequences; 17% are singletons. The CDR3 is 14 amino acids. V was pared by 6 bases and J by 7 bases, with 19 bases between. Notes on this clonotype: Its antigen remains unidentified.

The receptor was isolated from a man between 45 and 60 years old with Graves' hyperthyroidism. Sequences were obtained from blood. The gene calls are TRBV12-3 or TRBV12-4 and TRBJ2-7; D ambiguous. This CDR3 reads CASSRSQIEGEQYF. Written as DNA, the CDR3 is TGTGCCAGCAGCCGTAGCCAAATAGAAGGGGAGCAGTACTTC.